This entry concerns a single TCR beta chain. Sequenced by immunoSEQ multiplex PCR; TCRdb stores in-frame clones only, minus some. The sample carries 200,000 or so clones, 75% to 90% recorded once. The CDR3 is 15 amino acids. Trimming removed 6 bases from V and 6 bases from J; junction bases left unmatched: 10. From germline, CDR1 is SGHTA and CDR2 FQGNSA. This sample was taken from a study of blood T cell repertoires in COVID-19. Study context: Whether acute or convalescent, the COVID-19 samples came from the United States, Italy and Spain. T cells, B-cell-depleted T cells, or PBMCs provided the cDNA or gDNA that served as material.

This receptor was identified in a woman younger than 30 in a cohort exposed to, infected with or recovered from COVID-19 (not recorded which). This chain links TRBV7-2 with TRBJ2-3; 9 bases map to TRBD2. Source material: PBMCs or T cells enriched from blood (not recorded which). CDR3 bases: TGTGCCAGCAGAGGGAGGGGTCTAGCGGGGGATACGCAGTATTTT. Translation gives CASRGRGLAGDTQYF.